Sequencing of this T cell receptor beta chain was carried out in a study of CD8 T cells in ankylosing spondylitis. Overall study results and limits: The study identified a TCR beta motif of roughly eight highly homologous variants that appeared characteristic of ankylosing spondylitis blood.

The CDR3 loop spans 17 amino acids. Germline CDR1 reads WSHSY; CDR2 reads SAAADI. Losses at the gene ends were 7 bases for V and 2 bases for J; bases not matched to a gene: 16. This clonotype showed up just a few times. Its specificity is not known. TCRdb fed the 5' RACE reads into MiXCR, producing one record per CDR3 protein. The data contain more than 650,000 distinct CDR3 sequences, about 11% of them singletons. V gene TRBV10-2 combines with J gene TRBJ2-7; 8 bases fit TRBD2. Source material: blood, either unsorted or a sorted T cell fraction (not recorded which). This sequence originates from a male donor with ankylosing spondylitis. The CDR3 sequence: CASTEFGAGTRAYEQYF. In nucleotides, the CDR3 is TGCGCCAGCACCGAGTTCGGGGCCGGGACTAGAGCCTACGAGCAGTACTTC.